Presented here are 27 T cell receptor beta chains from one specimen sequenced in a study of shared clonotypes between healthy human individuals. Measured with immunoSEQ multiplex PCR; TCRdb has only the in-frame clones, and not every one. The sample shows hundreds of thousands of clones, roughly 80% of them seen only once. The sequencing sample was made of PBMCs. The receptor source for this set is a woman in her forties in good health. Some clones in this sample may be carry-over from other donors' samples.

This chain connects TRBV18 to TRBJ2-7; 12 nucleotides agree with TRBD2. The ends lost 3 bases at V and 5 bases at J; junction bases unmatched: 5. There are 15 residues in the CDR3. The germline gives CDR1 KGHSH, CDR2 LQKENI. DNA for the CDR3: TGTGCCAGCTCACCGGGGACTAGCGGGTTGCACGAGCAGTACTTC. This sequence encodes CASSPGTSGLHEQYF.

This rearrangement joins TRBV28 to TRBJ2-1; 7 bases are shared with TRBD2. The CDR3 is 13 amino acids. Trimming removed 10 bases from V and 0 bases from J; junction bases left unmatched: 3. Germline V gives CDR1 MDHEN, CDR2 SYDVKM. The CDR3 is CAIREASYNEQFF. The CDR3 DNA reads TGTGCCATCCGGGAGGCCTCCTACAATGAGCAGTTCTTC.

The CDR3 loop reads CASSLGLAGSGTGELFF. The DNA for the CDR3 is TGTGCCAGCAGCCTGGGACTAGCGGGTTCTGGTACCGGGGAGCTGTTTTTT. The V gene is TRBV2, the J gene TRBJ2-2; 12 nucleotides line up with TRBD2. CDR1 SNHLY and CDR2 FYNNEI come from the germline V gene. This CDR3 comprises 17 residues. V was pared by 6 bases and J by 5 bases, with 10 bases of the junction left unmatched.

The J gene is TRBJ1-5, the V gene TRBV5-4; D gene unclear. V dropped 1 base and J dropped 5 bases, with 7 bases sitting between them. The CDR3 covers 13 residues. Germline V gene lookup returns CDR1 SGHNT and CDR2 YYREEE (reference sequence). CDR3 nucleotides: TGTGCCAGCAGCTTGAGTGGGGATCAGCCCCAGCATTTT. It specifies CASSLSGDQPQHF.

For this clone: Other nucleotide sequences in the sample specify the same CDR3. The chain carries TRBV9 and TRBJ1-5; tentative D call: TRBD1 (6 bases). Trimming pared 4 bases from V and 1 base from J, leaving 9 bases between. The CDR3 is 14 amino acids. CDR1 SGDLS and CDR2 YYNGEE come from the germline V gene. The CDR3 DNA reads as TGTGCCAGCAGCCGGGGGCAGAGCAATCAGCCCCAGCATTTT. The encoded protein is CASSRGQSNQPQHF.

The chain recombines TRBV4-1 with TRBJ2-2, with TRBD2 identical over 10 bases. V shed 1 base, J shed 5 bases, and the junction held 10 bases outside the gene matches. Looked up from germline, CDR1 is MGHRA and CDR2 is YSYEKL. This CDR3 has 18 residues. This CDR3 is CASSQAAMRTSGTGELFF. The CDR3 DNA follows: TGCGCCAGCAGCCAAGCCGCTATGCGGACTAGCGGAACCGGGGAGCTGTTTTTT.

The chain employs TRBV4-3 and TRBJ2-5; 11 bases are a match to TRBD2. V shed 0 bases and J 5 bases; nucleotides not matched to a gene: 8. CDR3 length: 17 amino acids. Germline-derived CDR1 and CDR2 are LGHNA and YSLEER. The CDR3 region has the DNA TGCGCCAGCAGCCAAGATTGGCCTAGCGGGAGGTCGGAGACCCAGTACTTC. Translated, it gives CASSQDWPSGRSETQYF.

The chain combines TRBV5-1 with TRBJ2-5; D not certain. This CDR3 is 13 amino acids long. Germline V gives CDR1 SGHRS, CDR2 YFSETQ. Trimming left V 1 base short and J 2 bases short, with 6 bases between. CDR3 DNA: TGCGCCAGCAGCTTGTCAGTTCAAGAGACCCAGTACTTC. It is translated as CASSLSVQETQYF.

V and J are TRBV5-1 and TRBJ1-2; 9 nucleotides match TRBD1. Germline CDR1 reads SGHRS; CDR2 reads YFSETQ. Trimming at V came to 0 bases and at J to 5 bases, leaving 2 bases not matched to a gene. There are 14 residues in the CDR3. The CDR3 nucleotides are TGCGCCAGCAGCTTGGACGGACAGGGGTATGGCTACACCTTC. This translates into CASSLDGQGYGYTF.

The rearrangement uses TRBV5-1 and TRBJ1-4, with D unclear. CDR1 is SGHRS and CDR2 is YFSETQ in the germline V gene. Trimming stripped 4 bases from V and 7 bases from J, with 11 bases between. There are 13 residues in the CDR3. The DNA of the CDR3 is TGCGCCAGCAGCCCTGGGTCAGGTGAAAAACTGTTTTTT. It is translated as CASSPGSGEKLFF.

A few counts support this clone. This chain links TRBV7-8 with TRBJ1-3; D not resolved. The CDR3 totals 14 residues. V was pared by 2 bases and J by 0 bases, with 5 bases between. Germline V gene lookup returns CDR1 SGHVS and CDR2 FQNEAQ. CDR3 in amino acids: CASSLRISGNTIYF. The CDR3 nucleotides are TGTGCCAGCAGCTTAAGGATCTCTGGAAACACCATATATTTT.

A note on this clone: One base separates it from a far larger clone, so it is likely a read error. Other DNA sequences from this sample encode an identical CDR3 as well. The rearrangement uses TRBV4-1 and TRBJ2-2; TRBD1 agrees at 10 bases. Germline V gene lookup returns CDR1 MGHRA and CDR2 YSYEKL. J lost 11 bases, V lost 4 bases, and 7 bases had no gene match. The CDR3 spans 14 residues. In DNA, the CDR3 is TGCGCCAGCAGCCTAGGGACAGGGGTCGGAGAGCTGTTTTTT. Translated, it gives CASSLGTGVGELFF.

Of note for this clone: Given a much more abundant clone one base away, this may be a read error. The DNA of the CDR3 is TGTGCCAGCAGCTTGGATCCCTCTGGGGCCAACGTCCTGACTTTC. Its protein is CASSLDPSGANVLTF. The J gene is TRBJ2-6, the V gene TRBV5-4; D remains unclear. V was clipped by 0 bases and J by 0 bases, with 4 bases between them. CDR3 length: 15 amino acids. In germline, CDR1 is SGHNT, CDR2 YYREEE (reference sequence).

For this clone: A much larger clonotype is one base distant, so this may be a read error. The chain couples TRBV9 to TRBJ2-5, with D tentatively TRBD2 (8 bases). The CDR3 runs to 15 residues. Trimming took 4 bases from V and 5 from J, leaving 18 bases between them. Germline V lookup: CDR1 SGDLS, CDR2 YYNGEE. CDR3 region: CASSLVVAGQETQYF. The DNA for the CDR3 is TGTGCCAGCAGCTTGGTGGTAGCGGGACAGGAGACCCAGTACTTC.

The chain employs TRBV6-5 and TRBJ2-2, with D unclear. The germline V gene encodes CDR1 MNHEY and CDR2 SVGAGI. The CDR3 consists of 14 residues. Trimming stripped 6 bases from V and 0 bases from J, with 8 bases between. The CDR3 sequence is CASRGTANTGELFF. DNA for the CDR3: TGTGCCAGCAGGGGTACAGCGAACACCGGGGAGCTGTTTTTT.

Turning to this clone: This is likely an artifact of a read error, given a far larger clone one base away. The chain recombines TRBV7-2 with TRBJ2-5; D is unresolved. This CDR3 comprises 12 residues. The V gene's germline CDR1 is SGHTA and CDR2 FQGNSA. CDR3: CASSLSRETQHF. In DNA, the CDR3 is TGTGCCAGCAGCTTATCGCGAGAGACCCAGCACTTC.

This sequence joins TRBV2 and TRBJ1-2; no definite D call. CDR3 size: 13 residues. The V gene lost 3 bases and the J gene lost 3 bases, with 8 bases spanning the gap. In germline, CDR1 is SNHLY, CDR2 FYNNEI. DNA for the CDR3: TGTGCCAGCAGTGATAGTACGGACTATGGCTACACCTTC. Its protein is CASSDSTDYGYTF.

In its sample, this clone was seen a few times. The V call is TRBV7-3, the J call TRBJ2-3; TRBD2 agrees at 7 bases. Germline V gives CDR1 SGHTA, CDR2 FQGTGA. The CDR3 extends over 13 amino acids. With 8 bases clipped from V and 4 bases from J, the junction kept 6 bases outside the gene matches. The CDR3 DNA is TGTGCCAGCCAAGCGGGAAACGCAGATACGCAGTATTTT. It encodes CASQAGNADTQYF.

This chain connects TRBV10-2 to TRBJ2-7; 7 bases match TRBD2. Germline V gene data show CDR1 as WSHSY and CDR2 as SAAADI. This CDR3 is 14 amino acids long. V lost 3 bases to trimming and J lost 6 bases; unmatched junction nucleotides: 8. CDR3 sequence (DNA): TGCGCCAGCAGTGACTTGGGCGGGAGAAGCGAGCAGTACTTC. It yields the protein CASSDLGGRSEQYF.

This clone was seen more than once but under ten times. The chain employs TRBV6-5 and TRBJ2-3; D gene unclear. There are 12 residues in the CDR3. The germline V and J ends were trimmed by 4 bases and 3 bases, with 5 bases remaining between them. The germline V gene has CDR1 MNHEY and CDR2 SVGAGI. This CDR3 is CASSSTTDTQYF. For the CDR3, the DNA is TGTGCCAGCAGTTCGACTACAGATACGCAGTATTTT.

V is TRBV9 and J is TRBJ1-2; D gene ambiguous. V lost 5 bases and J 3 bases, leaving 8 bases between the germline ends. Germline V gives CDR1 SGDLS, CDR2 YYNGEE. The CDR3 runs 12 residues. DNA of the CDR3: TGTGCCAGCAGGCTGCCGGACTATGGCTACACCTTC. Its protein product is CASRLPDYGYTF.

The J gene is TRBJ1-1, the V gene TRBV20-1; D uncertain. The CDR3 extends over 11 amino acids. Germline V lookup: CDR1 DFQATT, CDR2 SNEGSKA (reference sequence). V was trimmed by 6 bases and J by 3 bases, leaving 8 bases between them. The CDR3 is CSAASHTEAFF. CDR3 in DNA: TGCAGTGCGGCCAGTCACACTGAAGCTTTCTTT.

J is TRBJ2-7 and V is TRBV28, with 11 nucleotides matching TRBD1. Germline V gives CDR1 MDHEN, CDR2 SYDVKM. The CDR3 totals 16 residues. Unmatched junction bases numbered 11, after V lost 8 bases and J lost 2 bases. In nucleotides, the CDR3 is TGTGCCAGCTTGGGCCCACGGGGACAGGGGGCCTACGAGCAGTACTTC. Translated, it gives CASLGPRGQGAYEQYF.

The DNA of the CDR3 is TGCGCCAGCAGCCGGGGGACTAGCGGTACCTACGAGCAGTACTTC. Protein sequence: CASSRGTSGTYEQYF. The chain carries TRBV4-1 and TRBJ2-7, with 11 bases matching TRBD2. V lost 4 bases and J lost 2; bases outside the gene matches: 4. CDR3 length: 15 residues. Germline-derived CDR1 and CDR2 are MGHRA and YSYEKL.

The genes are TRBV7-2 and TRBJ2-7; TRBD2 might be the D (5 bases). CDR3 length: 13 residues. Germline V CDR1 and CDR2: SGHTA, FQGNSA. V lost 5 bases and J lost 4, with 12 bases in between. The CDR3: CASSTRNKYEQYF. The CDR3 bases are TGTGCCAGCAGCACTAGGAACAAATACGAGCAGTACTTC.

Notes on this clone: Germline is not matched at one junction end, which may reflect a read error. The chain employs TRBV28 and TRBJ2-7, with 7 positions matching TRBD1. CDR1 and CDR2 from the germline V gene are MDHEN and SYDVKM. This CDR3 contains 13 residues. CDR3 DNA sequence: TGTGCCGGCAGCTCCCAGGGGGTTTACGAGCAGTACTTC. It codes for CAGSSQGVYEQYF.

In its sample, this clone was seen many times. The sample holds other DNA sequences that translate to the same CDR3. The rearrangement uses TRBV18 and TRBJ1-1; 9 positions agree with TRBD1. Losses at the gene ends were 3 bases for V and 4 bases for J; bases not matched to a gene: 0. This CDR3 comprises 13 residues. CDR1 KGHSH and CDR2 LQKENI come from the germline V gene. CDR3 DNA sequence: TGTGCCAGCTCACCGGGACAGGGCACTGAAGCTTTCTTT. Its translation is CASSPGQGTEAFF.